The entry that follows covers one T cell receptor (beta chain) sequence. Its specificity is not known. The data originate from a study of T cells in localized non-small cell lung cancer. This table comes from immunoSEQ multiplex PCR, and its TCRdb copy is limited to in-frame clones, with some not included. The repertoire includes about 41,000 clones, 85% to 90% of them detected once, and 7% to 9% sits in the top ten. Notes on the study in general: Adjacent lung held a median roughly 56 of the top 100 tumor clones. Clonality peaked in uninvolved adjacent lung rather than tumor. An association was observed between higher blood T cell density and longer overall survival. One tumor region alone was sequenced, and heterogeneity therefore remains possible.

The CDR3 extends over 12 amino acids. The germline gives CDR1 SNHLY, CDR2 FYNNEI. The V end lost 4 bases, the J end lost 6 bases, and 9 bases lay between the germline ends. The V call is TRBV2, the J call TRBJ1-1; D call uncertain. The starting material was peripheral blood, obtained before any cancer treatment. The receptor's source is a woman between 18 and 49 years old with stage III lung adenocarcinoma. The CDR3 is CASSVGWAEAFF. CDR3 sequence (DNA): TGTGCCAGCAGTGTGGGGTGGGCTGAAGCTTTCTTT.